Below, 12 T cell receptor beta chains from the same sample are listed, as sequenced in a study of cytomegalovirus exposure and HLA in healthy donors. The PCR employed 60 Vbeta primers together with 13 Jbeta primers. The repertoire was sequenced with immunoSEQ multiplex PCR; TCRdb's copy has only in-frame clones and lacks some. The sample includes 200,000 to 250,000 clones, 55% to 75% of them seen just once. Sequencing input: PBMCs. These receptors were taken from a man aged 40-49 years in good health and CMV-seropositive.

V is TRBV19 and J is TRBJ2-7, with 11 positions matching TRBD1. This CDR3 has 17 amino acids. Germline trimming cut 1 base from V and 0 bases from J; bases unmatched to any gene: 5. Germline loops: CDR1 LNHDA, CDR2 SQIVND (reference sequence). CDR3 amino acids: CASSIAGDRGASYEQYF. The CDR3 DNA is TGTGCCAGTAGTATAGCGGGGGACAGGGGGGCCTCCTACGAGCAGTACTTC.

Only a few counts were recorded for this clone. The chain couples TRBV18 to TRBJ1-1; TRBD1 is a possible D gene (6 bases). CDR1 is KGHSH and CDR2 is LQKENI in the germline V gene. The CDR3 totals 16 residues. V lost 2 bases to trimming and J lost 5 bases, with 18 bases between them. CDR3 residues: CASSPGTPTSGTEAFF. In nucleotides, the CDR3 is TGTGCCAGCTCACCAGGGACACCCACCTCCGGGACTGAAGCTTTCTTT. Full variable domain (remainder filled in from reference TRBV18 and TRBJ1-1): NAGVMQNPRHLVRRRGQEARLRCSPMKGHSHVYWYRQLPEEGLKFMVYLQKENIIDESGMPKERFSAEFPKEGPSILRIQQVVRGDSAAYFCASSPGTPTSGTEAFFGQGTRLTVV.

V and J are TRBV6-5 and TRBJ1-2; TRBD1 matches at 8 bases. Germline values: CDR1 MNHEY, CDR2 SVGAGI. After removal of 6 bases from V and 8 bases from J, the junction contained 14 bases not matched to a gene. The CDR3 spans 15 residues. The CDR3 nucleotides are TGTGCCAGCAGGCCCGGGACAGGACTTTCCGGAGGCTACACCTTC. Translating it yields CASRPGTGLSGGYTF.

For the CDR3, the DNA is TGTGCCAGCAGCCCACCGGGACTAGCGGGGGGGCGAACCGGGGAGCTGTTTTTT. Its translation is CASSPPGLAGGRTGELFF. The genes are TRBV5-5 and TRBJ2-2, with 16 bases matching TRBD2. Germline CDR1 reads SGHKS; CDR2 reads YYEKEE (reference sequence). The ends lost 4 bases at V and 5 bases at J; junction bases unmatched: 8. The CDR3 is 18 amino acids. Variable domain in full (rest from reference TRBV5-5 and TRBJ2-2): DAGVTQSPTHLIKTRGQQVTLRCSPISGHKSVSWYQQVLGQGPQFIFQYYEKEERGRGNFPDRFSARQFPNYSSELNVNALLLGDSALYLCASSPPGLAGGRTGELFFGEGSRLTVL.

The V call is TRBV5-1, the J call TRBJ1-2, with D possibly matching TRBD1 (5 bases). Trimming pared 4 bases from V and 7 bases from J, leaving 17 bases between. Per germline, CDR1 SGHRS and CDR2 YFSETQ. The CDR3 is 14 residues long. This CDR3 reads CASSHNRDLGGYTF. CDR3 nucleotides: TGCGCCAGCAGCCATAACCGGGACTTGGGTGGCTACACCTTC.

This clone has a single count. The chain uses TRBV28 and TRBJ2-7, with a possible D match to TRBD1 (6 bases). CDR3 length equals 15 residues. Trimming took off 5 bases at V and 2 bases at J, with 16 bases between the two ends. From germline, CDR1 is MDHEN and CDR2 SYDVKM. The CDR3 protein is CASSAPVTGPYEQYF. The DNA for the CDR3 is TGTGCCAGCAGTGCCCCGGTGACAGGCCCCTACGAGCAGTACTTC.

Worth noting for this clone: A read error may account for a junction end that differs from germline. The chain carries TRBV29-1 and TRBJ1-1; tentative D call: TRBD1 (6 bases). This CDR3 comprises 13 residues. Germline CDR1 reads SQVTM; CDR2 reads ANQGSEA. The CDR3 DNA follows: TGCAGCACGGCCCGGGACACCAACATTGAAGCTTTCTTT. It is translated as CSTARDTNIEAFF. The whole variable domain, filled in from reference TRBV29-1 and TRBJ1-1, reads SAVISQKPSRDICQRGTSLTIQCQVDSQVTMMFWYRQQPGQSLTLIATANQGSEATYESGFVIDKFPISRPNLTFSTLTVSNMSPEDSSIYLCSTARDTNIEAFFGQGTRLTVV.

The chain recombines TRBV5-6 with TRBJ2-3; 9 positions agree with TRBD2. Losses at the gene ends were 0 bases for V and 6 bases for J; bases not matched to a gene: 5. CDR1 is SGHDT, CDR2 YYEEEE, per germline. The CDR3 sequence is 15 residues long. The CDR3 bases are TGTGCCAGCAGCTTGGTGAGACTAGCGGTGGATACGCAGTATTTT. This gives the protein CASSLVRLAVDTQYF.

Only a few counts were recorded for this clone. Here the CDR3 DNA reads TGTGCCAGCAGTTACTCAACGGGGGGGGTGGATACGCAGTATTTT. Encoded protein: CASSYSTGGVDTQYF. The rearrangement uses TRBV2 and TRBJ2-3, with 8 positions matching TRBD2. Germline CDR1 is SNHLY and CDR2 is FYNNEI. The CDR3 extends over 15 amino acids. The J segment lost 6 bases and the V segment lost 5 bases, leaving 10 bases of the junction unmatched.

Only a few counts were recorded for this clone. V usage is TRBV5-8 and J usage is TRBJ2-7; tentatively, D is TRBD2 (5 bases). Germline values: CDR1 SGHTS, CDR2 YDEGEE. V lost 4 bases and J lost 6, with 14 bases in between. The length of the CDR3 is 13 residues. CDR3 residues: CASSNRRGGEQYF. The CDR3 nucleotides are TGTGCCAGCAGCAATCGACGCGGAGGCGAGCAGTACTTC.

The count of this clone is one. The rearrangement links TRBV27 to TRBJ1-2, with 8 bases that match TRBD1. This CDR3 has 16 amino acids. From germline, CDR1 is MNHEY and CDR2 SMNVEV (reference sequence). V shed 5 bases and J 4 bases; nucleotides not matched to a gene: 12. For the CDR3, the DNA is TGTGCCAGCAGTCTTAGTCCCGGGACAGGCATCTATGGCTACACCTTC. This encodes CASSLSPGTGIYGYTF.

This clone was seen a single time. The rearrangement uses TRBV29-1 and TRBJ2-3; 8 nucleotides match TRBD2. Per the germline V gene, CDR1 is SQVTM and CDR2 is ANQGSEA. V gave up 5 bases and J gave up 6 bases; unmatched junction bases: 4. The CDR3 has 12 amino acids. For the CDR3, the DNA is TGCAGCGTTCGGACTAGCCGCGATACGCAGTATTTT. It translates to CSVRTSRDTQYF.